These 15 T cell receptor beta chains were all obtained from the same sample, sequenced in a study of cytomegalovirus exposure and HLA in healthy donors. Here immunoSEQ multiplex PCR was the method, and the copy in TCRdb shows in-frame clones only, minus some. The sample consists of hundreds of thousands of clones, over 70% of them appearing once. The sample consisted of PBMCs. These receptors originate from a woman in her twenties or thirties in good health and CMV-seropositive.

The J gene is TRBJ2-7, the V gene TRBV2; 10 positions match TRBD2. CDR1 is SNHLY and CDR2 is FYNNEI in the germline V gene. V shed 3 bases, J shed 3 bases, and the junction held 5 bases outside the gene matches. This CDR3 is 15 amino acids long. This chain's CDR3 is CASSDLAGVVYEQYF. The CDR3, as DNA: TGTGCCAGCAGTGACCTAGCGGGAGTAGTCTACGAGCAGTACTTC.

The CDR3 loop is CASSILGGTETSYEQYF. The CDR3, as DNA: TGTGCCAGCAGTATATTGGGCGGGACAGAGACCTCCTACGAGCAGTACTTC. The V and J genes are TRBV9 and TRBJ2-7; possibly TRBD1 for D (7 bases). V gave up 5 bases and J gave up 0 bases, with 21 bases separating them. The CDR3 is 17 amino acids. Germline loops: CDR1 SGDLS, CDR2 YYNGEE.

V usage is TRBV7-2 and J usage is TRBJ1-5; D is possibly TRBD1 (5 bases). Trimming removed 3 bases at V and 5 bases at J, with 14 bases between. CDR1 is SGHTA, CDR2 FQGNSA, per germline. This CDR3 is 15 amino acids long. The CDR3 sequence is CASSFGDVGYQPQHF. DNA of the CDR3: TGTGCCAGCAGCTTCGGGGACGTCGGGTATCAGCCCCAGCATTTT.

The J gene is TRBJ2-3, the V gene TRBV10-3, with 8 bases lining up with TRBD2. From germline, CDR1 is ENHRY and CDR2 SYGVKD. The trim removed 3 bases at V and 5 bases at J, leaving 7 bases unmatched. The CDR3 spans 15 residues. CDR3 DNA: TGTGCCATCAGTGAAGCGGGAGAGGGAGGAGATACGCAGTATTTT. Its translation: CAISEAGEGGDTQYF.

This clone was recorded only once. The chain combines TRBV27 with TRBJ2-3; no reliable D call. This CDR3 comprises 14 residues. V lost 3 bases and J lost 4, with 11 bases in between. CDR1 is MNHEY and CDR2 is SMNVEV in the germline V gene (reference sequence). The CDR3 sequence: CASSFTTQSDTQYF. The DNA for the CDR3 is TGTGCCAGCAGTTTCACCACACAGTCAGATACGCAGTATTTT.

The gene calls are TRBV6-1 and TRBJ2-7; no clear D. The CDR3 extends over 14 amino acids. Per the germline V gene, CDR1 is MNHNS and CDR2 is SASEGT. The V gene lost 2 bases and the J gene lost 0 bases, with 8 bases spanning the gap. For the CDR3, the DNA is TGTGCCAGCAGTGAAATGTGGAGCTCCTACGAGCAGTACTTC. Translated: CASSEMWSSYEQYF.

This chain connects TRBV18 to TRBJ2-6; 7 nucleotides agree with TRBD1. Germline CDR1 reads KGHSH; CDR2 reads LQKENI. The CDR3 sequence is 17 residues long. J gave up 0 bases and V 8 bases, and 10 bases lay outside the gene matches. The CDR3 region has the DNA TGTGCCAGCAAAAAACAGGGGCAGAGCTCTGGGGCCAACGTCCTGACTTTC. Its protein product is CASKKQGQSSGANVLTF.

This clone appeared a few times. The CDR3 sequence is CASSLGLSNEQFF. DNA for the CDR3: TGTGCCAGCAGCTTAGGTCTGAGCAATGAGCAGTTCTTC. J is TRBJ2-1 and V is TRBV7-3; no reliable D call. From germline, CDR1 is SGHTA and CDR2 FQGTGA. This CDR3 spans 13 amino acids. V gave up 2 bases and J gave up 6 bases, with 8 bases separating them.

DNA of the CDR3: TGTGCCAGCAGTTTTAGCGGACGCACTGGGGGCAATCAGCCCCAGCATTTT. Translation: CASSFSGRTGGNQPQHF. The genes are TRBV27 and TRBJ1-5; D is ambiguous. Trimming shortened V by 3 bases and J by 2 bases, and 17 bases separated the two germline ends. CDR3 length: 17 amino acids. Germline V lookup: CDR1 MNHEY, CDR2 SMNVEV (reference sequence).

The chain has TRBV29-1 and TRBJ2-2; D is perhaps TRBD1 (6 bases). Germline-derived CDR1 and CDR2 are SQVTM and ANQGSEA. V lost 5 bases, J lost 6 bases, and 16 bases lay in between. This CDR3 contains 14 residues. In DNA form, the CDR3 reads TGCAGCGTTTTCGGCAGGGGCGCCCCCGGGGAGCTGTTTTTT. The encoded protein is CSVFGRGAPGELFF.

This chain connects TRBV29-1 to TRBJ2-2; 10 bases are a match to TRBD2. The CDR3 covers 14 residues. Germline V lookup: CDR1 SQVTM, CDR2 ANQGSEA. V lost 4 bases to trimming and J lost 5 bases; unmatched junction nucleotides: 4. The CDR3, as DNA: TGCAGCGTTGCTAGCGGGAGTAGGACCGGGGAGCTGTTTTTT. Translating gives CSVASGSRTGELFF.

DNA for the CDR3: TGCGCCAGCAGCCAAGATTTTGGCGGGACCTCCTACGAGCAGTACTTC. It encodes CASSQDFGGTSYEQYF. V and J are TRBV4-3 and TRBJ2-7; weak D call: TRBD2 (6 bases). From germline, CDR1 is LGHNA and CDR2 YSLEER. The CDR3 covers 16 residues. V was clipped by 0 bases and J by 0 bases, with 12 bases between them.

The V and J genes are TRBV27 and TRBJ2-6; D uncertain. The CDR3 covers 15 residues. In germline, CDR1 is MNHEY, CDR2 SMNVEV (reference sequence). V lost 5 bases to trimming and J lost 3 bases, with 11 bases between them. The DNA of the CDR3 is TGTGCCAGCAGTCCAGAGGTTAGTGGGGCCAACGTCCTGACTTTC. It encodes CASSPEVSGANVLTF.

CDR3 sequence reads: CASSPTGTGSWYNEQFF. Here the CDR3 DNA reads TGTGCCAGCAGCCCAACTGGGACAGGGTCATGGTACAATGAGCAGTTCTTC. The genes are TRBV7-6 and TRBJ2-1; 9 positions match TRBD1. This CDR3 region has 17 residues. J gave up 4 bases and V 5 bases, and 12 bases lay outside the gene matches. CDR1 and CDR2 (germline): SGHVS, FNYEAQ.

The DNA for the CDR3 is TGTGGGGCGGGGGACAGGGGCGGGCTTCTCGAAAAACTGTTTTTT. Residues: CGAGDRGGLLEKLFF. The genes are TRBV12-1 and TRBJ1-4; the listed D gene, TRBD1, was not tested against the DNA. TRBV12-1 is an annotated pseudogene. The CDR3 spans 15 residues.